This T cell receptor (beta chain) was found in a study of blood T cells in healthy people across ages. Points from the study as a whole: Estimates of diversity drawn from one million T cells were considered underestimates.

The second PCR ran roughly 6 to 11 cycles with a sample-barcoded 5' primer and J-beta primers. Template switching added a 12-random-nucleotide identifier to every cDNA molecule. TCRdb reprocessed the 5' RACE reads with MiXCR, giving one entry per CDR3 protein. The repertoire holds 700,000 to 900,000 distinct CDR3 sequences, with under 30% as singletons. No fewer than 6 million PBMCs went into each sample. Of note for this clonotype: The antigen remains unidentified.

Germline V lookup: CDR1 WNHNN, CDR2 SYGVQD (reference sequence). This CDR3 has 14 amino acids. The same sample was also studied in work on T cells of mothers and their children. That paper notes: Per 15 ul, 1.5 ug of RNA was used, with all extracted RNA going into cDNA synthesis.

Sequenced: blood. This sequence was found in a boy aged 5-17 years in good health. The chain is built from TRBV10-1 and TRBJ2-5, with a weak D call TRBD2 (7 bases). The tail of the sequence fits TRBJ2-1 better, so the J call may be wrong. For the CDR3, the DNA is TGCGCCAGCGCCGGCGGCGGGGGCCGGAATGAGCAGTTCTTC. Its translation is CASAGGGGRNEQFF.